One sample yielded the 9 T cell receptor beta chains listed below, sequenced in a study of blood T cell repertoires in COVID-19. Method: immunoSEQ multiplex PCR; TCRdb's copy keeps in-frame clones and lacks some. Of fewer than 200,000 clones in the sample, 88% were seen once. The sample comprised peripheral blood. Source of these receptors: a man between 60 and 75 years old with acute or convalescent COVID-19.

The CDR3 DNA reads TGTGCCAGCAGCTTAGGAGGCGGGAGTGGGGATACGCAGTATTTT. Translation: CASSLGGGSGDTQYF. The V call is TRBV7-9, the J call TRBJ2-3, with 7 bases matching TRBD2. CDR1 is SEHNR and CDR2 is FQNEAQ in the germline V gene (reference sequence). This CDR3 contains 15 residues. After removal of 1 base from V and 6 bases from J, the junction contained 7 bases not matched to a gene.

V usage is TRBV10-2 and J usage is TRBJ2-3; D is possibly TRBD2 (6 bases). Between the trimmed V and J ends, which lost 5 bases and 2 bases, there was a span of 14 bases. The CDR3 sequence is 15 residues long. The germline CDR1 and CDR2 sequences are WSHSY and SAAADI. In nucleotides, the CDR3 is TGCGCCAGCAGTACCGGCGGGGCTTACACAGATACGCAGTATTTT. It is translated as CASSTGGAYTDTQYF.

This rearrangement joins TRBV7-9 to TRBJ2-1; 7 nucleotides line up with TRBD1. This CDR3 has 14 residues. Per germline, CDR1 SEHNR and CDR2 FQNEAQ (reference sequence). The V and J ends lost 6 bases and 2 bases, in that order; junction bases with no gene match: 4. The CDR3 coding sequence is TGTGCCAGCAGTGGCCAGGGGGCCTACAATGAGCAGTTCTTC. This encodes CASSGQGAYNEQFF.

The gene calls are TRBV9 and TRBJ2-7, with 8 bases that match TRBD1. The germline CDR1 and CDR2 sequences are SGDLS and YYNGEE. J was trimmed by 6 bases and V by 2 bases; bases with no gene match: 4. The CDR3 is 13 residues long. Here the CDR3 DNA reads TGTGCCAGCAGCGTGGGACAGGCAGGCGAGCAGTACGTC. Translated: CASSVGQAGEQYV.

The CDR3 DNA follows: TGTGCCAGCAGCCAGACGGACAGGGATCAGCCCCAGCATTTT. This encodes CASSQTDRDQPQHF. The chain recombines TRBV9 with TRBJ1-5, with 8 nucleotides matching TRBD1. After removal of 4 bases from V and 5 bases from J, the junction contained 5 bases not matched to a gene. The CDR3 contains 14 residues. Germline V gene lookup returns CDR1 SGDLS and CDR2 YYNGEE.

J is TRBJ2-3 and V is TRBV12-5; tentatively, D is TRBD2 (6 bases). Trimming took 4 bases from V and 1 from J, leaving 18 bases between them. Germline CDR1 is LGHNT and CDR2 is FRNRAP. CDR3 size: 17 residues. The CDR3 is CASGSNPLAIRTDTQYF. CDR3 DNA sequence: TGTGCTAGTGGTTCCAACCCCCTAGCGATCCGCACAGATACGCAGTATTTT.

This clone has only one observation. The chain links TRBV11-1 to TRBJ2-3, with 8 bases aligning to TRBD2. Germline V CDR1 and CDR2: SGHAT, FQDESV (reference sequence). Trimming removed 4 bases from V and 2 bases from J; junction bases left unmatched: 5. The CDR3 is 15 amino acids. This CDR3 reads CASSSIAGPTDTQYF. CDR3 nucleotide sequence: TGTGCCAGCAGCTCAATAGCGGGACCCACAGATACGCAGTATTTT.

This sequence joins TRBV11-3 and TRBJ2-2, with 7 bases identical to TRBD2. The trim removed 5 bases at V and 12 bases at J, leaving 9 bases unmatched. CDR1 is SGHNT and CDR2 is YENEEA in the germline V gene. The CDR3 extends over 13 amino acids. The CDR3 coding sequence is TGTGCCAGCAGCGCCTCTAGCGGTTCTAAGCTGTTTTTT. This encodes CASSASSGSKLFF. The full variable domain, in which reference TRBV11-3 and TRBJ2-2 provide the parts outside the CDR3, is EAGVVQSPRYKIIEKKQPVAFWCNPISGHNTLYWYLQNLGQGPELLIRYENEEAVDDSQLPKDRFSAERLKGVDSTLKIQPAELGDSAVYLCASSASSGSKLFFGEGSRLTVL.

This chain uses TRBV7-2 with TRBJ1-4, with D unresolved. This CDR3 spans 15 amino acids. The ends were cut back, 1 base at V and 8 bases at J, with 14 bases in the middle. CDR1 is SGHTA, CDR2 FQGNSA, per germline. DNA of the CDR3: TGTGCCAGCAGCTTAGACGGGGAATTAGGGGAAAAACTGTTTTTT. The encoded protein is CASSLDGELGEKLFF.